These 26 T cell receptor beta chains came from one sample sequenced in a study of blood T cell repertoires in COVID-19. Repertoires were generated with immunoSEQ multiplex PCR, while TCRdb's copy carries only in-frame clones and drops some. The sample consists of about 280,000 clones, 89% of them appearing once. The specimen was peripheral blood. Receptor source: a middle-aged woman who had recovered from COVID-19.

This chain uses TRBV20-1 with TRBJ2-1, with D perhaps matching TRBD2 (5 bases). CDR1 DFQATT and CDR2 SNEGSKA come from the germline V gene (reference sequence). The length of the CDR3 is 11 residues. Trimming cost V 6 bases and J 10 bases, with 13 bases left between them. DNA for the CDR3: TGCAGTGCAGCATCCCCGGGGGAGCAGTTCTTC. Translating gives CSAASPGEQFF.

DNA for the CDR3: TGTGCCAGCAGCGTAGGGGTGGCTAGCTCCTACAATGAGCAGTTCTTC. It is translated as CASSVGVASSYNEQFF. This rearrangement joins TRBV9 to TRBJ2-1; D is undetermined. This CDR3 region has 16 residues. Trimming cost V 0 bases and J 0 bases, with 10 bases left between them. The germline CDR1 and CDR2 sequences are SGDLS and YYNGEE. The variable domain in full, with the rest retrieved from reference TRBV9 and TRBJ2-1, is DSGVTQTPKHLITATGQRVTLRCSPRSGDLSVYWYQQSLDQGLQFLIQYYNGEERAKGNILERFSAQQFPDLHSELNLSSLELGDSALYFCASSVGVASSYNEQFFGPGTRLTVL.

This clone occurred a few times. The chain has TRBV7-2 and TRBJ1-5; D might be TRBD1 (6 bases). The V end lost 5 bases, the J end lost 3 bases, and 11 bases lay between the germline ends. This CDR3 contains 14 residues. CDR1 and CDR2 from the germline V gene are SGHTA and FQGNSA. In nucleotides, the CDR3 is TGTGCCAGCAGCGAGACAGGAGACAATCAGCCCCAGCATTTT. Its protein product is CASSETGDNQPQHF.

This chain links TRBV30 with TRBJ1-2; no definite D call. Trimming took 7 bases from V and 4 from J, leaving 10 bases between them. Germline loops: CDR1 GTSNPN, CDR2 SVGIG (reference sequence). This CDR3 region has 11 residues. For the CDR3, the DNA is TGTGCCTCCCGAGAGAGCTATGGCTACACCTTC. Protein product: CASRESYGYTF.

This rearrangement joins TRBV18 to TRBJ2-5, with 9 bases that match TRBD1. Losses at the gene ends were 4 bases for V and 4 bases for J; bases not matched to a gene: 7. The germline gives CDR1 KGHSH, CDR2 LQKENI. This CDR3 is built from 15 residues. The CDR3 coding sequence is TGTGCCAGCTCACTTACAGGGGGCGCACCAGAGACCCAGTACTTC. This gives the protein CASSLTGGAPETQYF. The full variable domain, rest sourced from reference TRBV18 and TRBJ2-5, is NAGVMQNPRHLVRRRGQEARLRCSPMKGHSHVYWYRQLPEEGLKFMVYLQKENIIDESGMPKERFSAEFPKEGPSILRIQQVVRGDSAAYFCASSLTGGAPETQYFGPGTRLLVL.

The rearrangement joins TRBV10-3 to TRBJ1-6, with D tentatively TRBD1 (6 bases). V lost 4 bases and J 0 bases, leaving 10 bases between the germline ends. The germline V gene encodes CDR1 ENHRY and CDR2 SYGVKD. The CDR3 spans 16 residues. The CDR3 DNA reads TGTGCCATCAGTGCCCAGGGGAGCTCCTATAATTCACCCCTCCACTTT. This gives the protein CAISAQGSSYNSPLHF.

The chain recombines TRBV3-1 (or the pseudogene TRBV3-2) with TRBJ2-7; D is unclear. Germline CDR1 and CDR2: LGHDT and YNNKEL (reference sequence). The V end lost 4 bases, the J end lost 6 bases, and 4 bases lay between the germline ends. The CDR3 has 10 amino acids. This chain's CDR3 is CASSLREQYF. The CDR3, as DNA: TGTGCCAGCAGCCTCCGCGAGCAGTACTTC.

The CDR3 bases are TGTGCCAGTAGTATAAACGGCAGGGGGCCTGCCAAAAACATTCAGTACTTC. It translates to CASSINGRGPAKNIQYF. The chain has TRBV19 and TRBJ2-4; 8 nucleotides align to TRBD1. Losses at the gene ends were 2 bases for V and 1 base for J; bases not matched to a gene: 7. The CDR3 totals 17 residues. Germline V gene lookup returns CDR1 LNHDA and CDR2 SQIVND (reference sequence). The full variable domain, in which reference TRBV19 and TRBJ2-4 provide the parts outside the CDR3, is DGGITQSPKYLFRKEGQNVTLSCEQNLNHDAMYWYRQDPGQGLRLIYYSQIVNDFQKGDIAEGYSVSREKKESFPLTVTSAQKNPTAFYLCASSINGRGPAKNIQYFGAGTRLSVL.

This chain uses TRBV2 with TRBJ2-4; TRBD2 matches at 10 bases. CDR1 SNHLY and CDR2 FYNNEI come from the germline V gene. Trimming at V came to 6 bases and at J to 2 bases, leaving 7 bases not matched to a gene. CDR3 size: 16 residues. The CDR3 coding sequence is TGTGCCAGCAGGGCCGGACTAGCGGACACCAAAAACATTCAGTACTTC. It specifies CASRAGLADTKNIQYF.

This chain connects TRBV25-1 to TRBJ2-1; 7 positions match TRBD2. The CDR3 covers 13 residues. Trimming cost V 6 bases and J 6 bases; bases outside gene matches: 5. Germline lookup yields CDR1 MGHDK and CDR2 SYGVNS. The CDR3 region has the DNA TGTGCCAGCAGCATAGGCGGGAGCAATGAGCAGTTCTTC. Protein sequence: CASSIGGSNEQFF.

V usage is TRBV5-1 and J usage is TRBJ2-1; 9 bases are a match to TRBD2. The J segment lost 6 bases and the V segment lost 4 bases, leaving 14 bases of the junction unmatched. This CDR3 is 17 amino acids long. Germline-derived CDR1 and CDR2 are SGHRS and YFSETQ. CDR3 residues: CASSAPFSGRYVNEQFF. CDR3 nucleotides: TGCGCCAGCAGCGCCCCCTTTAGCGGGAGATATGTCAATGAGCAGTTCTTC. The variable domain in full, with the rest retrieved from reference TRBV5-1 and TRBJ2-1, is KAGVTQTPRYLIKTRGQQVTLSCSPISGHRSVSWYQQTPGQGLQFLFEYFSETQRNKGNFPGRFSGRQFSNSRSEMNVSTLELGDSALYLCASSAPFSGRYVNEQFFGPGTRLTVL.

The chain recombines TRBV5-1 with TRBJ2-7, with 8 bases that match TRBD2. The germline gives CDR1 SGHRS, CDR2 YFSETQ. With 0 bases clipped from V and 5 bases from J, the junction kept 4 bases outside the gene matches. The CDR3 spans 14 residues. CDR3 residues: CASSLDREGHEQYF. The CDR3 nucleotides read TGCGCCAGCAGCTTGGACCGGGAGGGTCACGAGCAGTACTTC.

The chain couples TRBV7-9 to TRBJ2-3; the match to TRBD2 covers 9 bases. The CDR3 is 16 amino acids. V shed 0 bases and J 5 bases; nucleotides not matched to a gene: 6. Germline assignment: CDR1 SEHNR and CDR2 FQNEAQ (reference sequence). CDR3 nucleotide sequence: TGTGCCAGCAGCTTAGCGGGTAGCGGGAGAGGAGATACGCAGTATTTT. It specifies CASSLAGSGRGDTQYF. The whole variable domain, filled in from reference TRBV7-9 and TRBJ2-3, reads DTGVSQNPRHKITKRGQNVTFRCDPISEHNRLYWYRQTLGQGPEFLTYFQNEAQLEKSRLLSDRFSAERPKGSFSTLEIQRTEQGDSAMYLCASSLAGSGRGDTQYFGPGTRLTVL.

This chain uses TRBV7-2 with TRBJ2-7; TRBD2 matches 12 bases. This CDR3 has 16 amino acids. Germline CDR1 SGHTA, CDR2 FQGNSA. V shed 5 bases, J shed 4 bases, and the junction held 9 bases outside the gene matches. CDR3 sequence: CASSPGLAGPAYEQYF. CDR3 sequence (DNA): TGTGCCAGCAGCCCCGGACTAGCGGGACCGGCGTACGAGCAGTACTTC.

The chain joins TRBV30 to TRBJ1-2; 8 nucleotides match TRBD1. Germline CDR1 reads GTSNPN; CDR2 reads SVGIG (reference sequence). The CDR3 spans 14 residues. The junction had 6 bases not matched to a gene; V was cut back by 0 bases and J by 6 bases. This CDR3 reads CAWSVQVTGDGYTF. CDR3 in DNA: TGTGCCTGGAGTGTACAGGTGACAGGGGATGGCTACACCTTC.

The CDR3 region is CASSQDLPGSTDTQYF. CDR3 bases: TGTGCCAGCAGCCAAGATCTCCCAGGCAGCACAGATACGCAGTATTTT. The rearrangement links TRBV3-1 (or the pseudogene TRBV3-2) to TRBJ2-3; no clear D. Trimming stripped 0 bases from V and 0 bases from J, with 10 bases between. The germline V gene encodes CDR1 LGHDT and CDR2 YNNKEL (reference sequence). CDR3 length equals 16 residues.

The chain joins TRBV29-1 to TRBJ2-1; 9 bases agree with TRBD2. From germline, CDR1 is SQVTM and CDR2 ANQGSEA. V lost 2 bases and J lost 3; bases outside the gene matches: 8. This CDR3 has 16 amino acids. CDR3 DNA sequence: TGCAGCGTTGAATCAAGGACTAGCGAGATCTACAATGAGCAGTTCTTC. Residues: CSVESRTSEIYNEQFF.

This clone came up a few times. The gene calls are TRBV18 and TRBJ2-1; D gene unclear. Between the trimmed V and J ends, which lost 3 bases and 8 bases, there was a span of 5 bases. The CDR3 contains 11 residues. CDR1 is KGHSH, CDR2 LQKENI, per germline. The CDR3 protein is CASSPRDEQFF. The CDR3 nucleotides are TGTGCCAGCTCACCCCGGGATGAGCAGTTCTTC.

The chain couples TRBV7-8 to TRBJ2-7, with TRBD2 matching 11 bases. This CDR3 has 15 residues. Trimming cost V 1 base and J 2 bases; bases outside gene matches: 1. Germline assignment: CDR1 SGHVS and CDR2 FQNEAQ. CDR3 amino acids: CASSLGTSGPYEQYF. The DNA of the CDR3 is TGTGCCAGCAGCTTAGGGACTAGCGGGCCCTACGAGCAGTACTTC.

The chain employs TRBV11-2 and TRBJ2-7, with 9 positions matching TRBD1. The germline V gene encodes CDR1 SGHAT and CDR2 FQNNGV. V was clipped by 1 base and J by 2 bases; unmatched bases: 6. This CDR3 comprises 16 residues. CDR3 nucleotide sequence: TGTGCCAGCAGCTTAGCCGGGACAGGGTTTGCCTACGAGCAGTACTTC. Translation gives CASSLAGTGFAYEQYF.

The chain joins TRBV30 to TRBJ1-6; possibly TRBD1 for D (6 bases). CDR1 and CDR2 from the germline V gene are GTSNPN and SVGIG (reference sequence). This CDR3 is 12 amino acids long. Trimming removed 3 bases from V and 9 bases from J, with 9 bases in between. CDR3 amino acids: CAWRGGASPLHF. The DNA for the CDR3 is TGTGCCTGGAGGGGGGGGGCTTCACCCCTCCACTTT.

CDR3 residues: CASSVQGARTEGGYTF. In nucleotides, the CDR3 is TGTGCCAGCAGTGTTCAGGGGGCTAGAACGGAAGGTGGCTACACCTTC. This chain connects TRBV2 to TRBJ1-2; 8 positions match TRBD1. The V gene end was trimmed by 4 bases and the J gene end by 7 bases; junction bases not matched to a gene: 14. The CDR3 runs to 16 residues. Germline V gives CDR1 SNHLY, CDR2 FYNNEI.

The chain uses TRBV2 and TRBJ1-5; 8 nucleotides agree with TRBD1. Germline loops: CDR1 SNHLY, CDR2 FYNNEI. V trimming: 3 bases; J trimming: 5 bases; junction bases outside the gene matches: 21. The CDR3 runs to 20 residues. This chain's CDR3 is CASSDPSGQGGIDLDQPQHF. The DNA for the CDR3 is TGTGCCAGCAGTGACCCCTCCGGACAGGGAGGAATAGATTTGGATCAGCCCCAGCATTTT.

The CDR3 sequence is CAIGDRVDTEAFF. The DNA for the CDR3 is TGTGCCATCGGAGACAGAGTTGACACTGAAGCTTTCTTT. This rearrangement joins TRBV10-3 to TRBJ1-1; tentative D call: TRBD1 (5 bases). V was cut by 8 bases and J by 3 bases, with 13 bases left in between. This CDR3 is built from 13 residues. Germline CDR1 reads ENHRY; CDR2 reads SYGVKD.

The CDR3 spells CASSSLTSGRGDTQYF. Here the CDR3 DNA reads TGTGCCAGCAGCTCCCTCACTAGCGGGAGAGGAGATACGCAGTATTTT. The chain joins TRBV5-4 to TRBJ2-3; 11 positions agree with TRBD2. Looked up from germline, CDR1 is SGHNT and CDR2 is YYREEE (reference sequence). The CDR3 is 16 residues long. V shed 3 bases, J shed 5 bases, and the junction held 8 bases outside the gene matches.

V is TRBV5-1 and J is TRBJ2-1; D is unclear. The ends were cut back, 0 bases at V and 4 bases at J, with 11 bases in the middle. The CDR3 sequence is 15 residues long. In germline, CDR1 is SGHRS, CDR2 YFSETQ. CDR3 coding DNA: TGCGCCAGCAGCTTGGCCGGTATAGATTACAATGAGCAGTTCTTC. Translating it yields CASSLAGIDYNEQFF.